What follows are 2 T cell receptor beta chains derived from one specimen sequenced in a study of T cell clones after liver transplantation. Assay: immunoSEQ multiplex PCR; the TCRdb copy retains only in-frame clones and omits some. The table records roughly 72,000 clones, around 84% of them present only once. Source: CD4+ T cells from blood, taken around 50 months after liver transplant. The receptors stem from a human patient who received a liver transplant. Some T cells may have come from the graft donor.

The chain has TRBV7-9 and TRBJ2-7; no clear D gene. The ends were cut back, 4 bases at V and 3 bases at J, with 7 bases in the middle. The germline V gene has CDR1 SEHNR and CDR2 FQNEAQ (reference sequence). The CDR3 sequence is 12 residues long. CDR3 in DNA: TGTGCCAGCAGCTCTAACAGCTACGAGCAGTACTTC. The encoded protein is CASSSNSYEQYF. Drawing the rest from reference TRBV7-9 and TRBJ2-7, the complete variable domain is DTGVSQNPRHKITKRGQNVTFRCDPISEHNRLYWYRQTLGQGPEFLTYFQNEAQLEKSRLLSDRFSAERPKGSFSTLEIQRTEQGDSAMYLCASSSNSYEQYFGPGTRLTVT.

The V and J genes are TRBV5-5 and TRBJ2-3, with D unresolved. The germline CDR1 and CDR2 sequences are SGHKS and YYEKEE (reference sequence). This CDR3 contains 12 residues. Trimming removed 4 bases from V and 3 bases from J, with 6 bases in between. CDR3 bases: TGTGCCAGCAGCACGACGACAGATACGCAGTATTTT. Its translation is CASSTTTDTQYF.